One sample yielded the 14 T cell receptor beta chains listed below, sequenced in a study of untreated major depressive disorder. These receptors have no identified antigens. Study-level results: Depressed patients' CD4+ T cells carried increased TRBV05-01 (Vbeta 5.1) usage versus control CD4+ T cells.

Produced via immunoSEQ multiplex PCR; TCRdb's table is partial and in-frame only. There are about 19,000 clones in the sample; 80% to 95% occur only once, and 0.55% to 0.75% lies in the top ten. Source material: CD4+ T cells from PBMCs. Source of these receptors: a woman aged 35 to 49 with major depressive disorder.

The genes are TRBV30 and TRBJ1-3, with 8 bases fitting TRBD1. The CDR3 length is 18 residues. V shed 4 bases, J shed 1 base, and the junction held 15 bases outside the gene matches. Per germline, CDR1 GTSNPN and CDR2 SVGIG (reference sequence). The CDR3 DNA is TGTGCCTGGACCTATGGGACAGGCATCCTTTCTTCTGGAAACACCATATATTTT. It translates to CAWTYGTGILSSGNTIYF.

This sequence joins TRBV29-1 and TRBJ1-2, with D hard to call. Trimming cost V 1 base and J 8 bases, with 8 bases left between them. The CDR3 has 11 residues. In germline, CDR1 is SQVTM, CDR2 ANQGSEA. The CDR3 DNA sequence: TGCAGCGTTGAAGGGGGTGAAGGCTACACCTTC. Translation gives CSVEGGEGYTF. Full variable domain (remainder filled in from reference TRBV29-1 and TRBJ1-2): SAVISQKPSRDICQRGTSLTIQCQVDSQVTMMFWYRQQPGQSLTLIATANQGSEATYESGFVIDKFPISRPNLTFSTLTVSNMSPEDSSIYLCSVEGGEGYTFGSGTRLTVV.

The CDR3 is CASSRTSGGYNEQFF. CDR3 coding DNA: TGTGCCAGCAGTCGGACTAGCGGGGGGTACAATGAGCAGTTCTTC. V and J are TRBV6-1 and TRBJ2-1, with 14 bases fitting TRBD2. The germline CDR1 and CDR2 sequences are MNHNS and SASEGT. The CDR3 has 15 amino acids. The V and J ends lost 5 bases and 4 bases, in that order; junction bases with no gene match: 1.

The CDR3 bases are TGTGCCATCGGGGGATACAGGGGAACTGAAGCTTTCTTT. Its translation is CAIGGYRGTEAFF. The chain carries TRBV10-3 and TRBJ1-1, with 7 bases lining up with TRBD1. The CDR3 length is 13 residues. The germline CDR1 and CDR2 sequences are ENHRY and SYGVKD. The V segment lost 8 bases and the J segment 5 bases; nucleotides outside the gene matches: 8.

The chain joins TRBV18 to TRBJ1-1; D is undetermined. V was trimmed by 6 bases and J by 1 base, leaving 12 bases between them. In germline, CDR1 is KGHSH, CDR2 LQKENI. The CDR3 has 14 amino acids. Here the CDR3 reads CASSPQVQNTEAFF. The CDR3 DNA sequence: TGTGCCAGCTCTCCTCAGGTCCAGAACACTGAAGCTTTCTTT.

The CDR3 is CSVSFGGQGDGYTF. The CDR3 nucleotides are TGCAGCGTGTCATTCGGGGGACAGGGGGACGGCTACACCTTC. The chain is built from TRBV29-1 and TRBJ1-2; 11 positions agree with TRBD1. Germline CDR1 SQVTM, CDR2 ANQGSEA. This CDR3 has 14 amino acids. J was trimmed by 8 bases and V by 6 bases; bases with no gene match: 11.

The chain links TRBV30 to TRBJ1-2, with D possibly matching TRBD1 (6 bases). There are 13 residues in the CDR3. V shed 3 bases and J shed 0 bases, with 8 bases lying between them. The V gene's germline CDR1 is GTSNPN and CDR2 SVGIG (reference sequence). CDR3 sequence (DNA): TGTGCCTGGAGACAGGGAGCTAACTATGGCTACACCTTC. Its translation is CAWRQGANYGYTF. Full variable domain (remainder filled in from reference TRBV30 and TRBJ1-2): SQTIHQWPATLVQPVGSPLSLECTVEGTSNPNLYWYRQAAGRGLQLLFYSVGIGQISSEVPQNLSASRPQDRQFILSSKKLLLSDSGFYLCAWRQGANYGYTFGSGTRLTVV.

The rearrangement uses TRBV6-5 and TRBJ1-2; D ambiguous. Looked up from germline, CDR1 is MNHEY and CDR2 is SVGAGI. The CDR3 extends over 10 amino acids. The germline V and J ends were trimmed by 8 bases and 6 bases, with 7 bases remaining between them. CDR3 sequence: CASGRDGYTF. DNA of the CDR3: TGTGCCAGCGGTCGGGATGGCTACACCTTC.

This clone has just one count. The rearrangement uses TRBV18 and TRBJ2-5; D remains ambiguous. The CDR3 has 10 amino acids. Germline values: CDR1 KGHSH, CDR2 LQKENI. V dropped 6 bases and J dropped 2 bases, with 1 base sitting between them. CDR3 sequence reads: CASSQETQYF. The CDR3 coding sequence is TGTGCCAGCTCGCAAGAGACCCAGTACTTC.

This CDR3 reads CASSEPLQTEAFF. The CDR3 nucleotides read TGTGCCAGCAGTGAACCTCTACAAACTGAAGCTTTCTTT. The gene calls are TRBV6-1 and TRBJ1-1; D unresolved. CDR1 is MNHNS and CDR2 is SASEGT in the germline V gene. CDR3 length equals 13 residues. The V gene lost 2 bases and the J gene lost 5 bases, with 9 bases spanning the gap.

The chain joins TRBV5-1 to TRBJ2-1; 7 nucleotides match TRBD1. From germline, CDR1 is SGHRS and CDR2 YFSETQ. V trimming: 0 bases; J trimming: 0 bases; junction bases outside the gene matches: 6. The CDR3 totals 17 residues. As DNA, the CDR3 is TGCGCCAGCAGCTTGGGACAGGGACCCCTCTCCTACAATGAGCAGTTCTTC. The encoded protein is CASSLGQGPLSYNEQFF.

The genes are TRBV28 and TRBJ1-5; D gene unclear. V lost 7 bases to trimming and J lost 2 bases, with 9 bases between them. The CDR3 is 13 residues long. Per germline, CDR1 MDHEN and CDR2 SYDVKM. For the CDR3, the DNA is TGTGCCAGCAACGGGGTCGGCAATCAGCCCCAGCATTTT. As protein: CASNGVGNQPQHF.

This clone was found a few times. The chain links TRBV6-5 to TRBJ2-7; tentative D call: TRBD2 (6 bases). V was shortened by 0 bases and J by 1 base, with 13 bases between the two germline ends. The CDR3 contains 16 residues. Looked up from germline, CDR1 is MNHEY and CDR2 is SVGAGI. The CDR3: CASSYSGIGGSYEQYF. CDR3 sequence (DNA): TGTGCCAGCAGTTACTCTGGGATTGGGGGGTCCTACGAGCAGTACTTC.

There are a few counts of this clone. The rearrangement joins TRBV7-3 to TRBJ2-7, with D uncertain. The CDR3 is made up of 14 amino acids. Trimming shortened V by 4 bases and J by 5 bases, and 15 bases separated the two germline ends. The germline V gene encodes CDR1 SGHTA and CDR2 FQGTGA. The CDR3 reads CASSSGSPPDEQYF. CDR3 coding DNA: TGTGCCAGCAGCTCCGGATCCCCCCCTGACGAGCAGTACTTC.